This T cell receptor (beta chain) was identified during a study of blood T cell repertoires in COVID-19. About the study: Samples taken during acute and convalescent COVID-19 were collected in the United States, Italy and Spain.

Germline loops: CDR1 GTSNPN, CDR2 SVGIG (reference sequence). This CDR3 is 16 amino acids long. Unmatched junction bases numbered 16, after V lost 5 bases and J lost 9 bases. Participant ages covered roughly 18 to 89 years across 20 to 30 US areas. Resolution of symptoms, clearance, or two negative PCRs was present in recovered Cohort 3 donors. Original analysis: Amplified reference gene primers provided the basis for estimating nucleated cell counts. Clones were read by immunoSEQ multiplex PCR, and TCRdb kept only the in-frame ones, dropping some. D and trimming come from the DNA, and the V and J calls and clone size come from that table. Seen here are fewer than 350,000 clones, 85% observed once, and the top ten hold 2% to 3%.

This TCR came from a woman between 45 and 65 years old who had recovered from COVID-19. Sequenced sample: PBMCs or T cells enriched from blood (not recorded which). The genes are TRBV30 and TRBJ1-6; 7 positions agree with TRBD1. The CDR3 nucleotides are TGTGCCTGGGCCAATCTCCCTACAGGGGCTGGTTCACCCCTCCACTTT. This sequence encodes CAWANLPTGAGSPLHF. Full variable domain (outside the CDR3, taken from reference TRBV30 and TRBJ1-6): SQTIHQWPATLVQPVGSPLSLECTVEGTSNPNLYWYRQAAGRGLQLLFYSVGIGQISSEVPQNLSASRPQDRQFILSSKKLLLSDSGFYLCAWANLPTGAGSPLHFGNGTRLTVT.